These 25 T cell receptor beta chains were sequenced from one sample in a study of a mutant IDH1 vaccine in newly diagnosed glioma. Libraries were prepared by immunoSEQ multiplex PCR; TCRdb keeps only in-frame clonotypes and omits some of them. This table holds 30,000 to 40,000 clones, roughly four fifths found once. No antigens are known for them. Time point defined: week 5, during vaccination. Alongside topical imiquimod, each dose of vaccine comprised 300 ug of mutant IDH1 20-mer peptide. The sequencing here drew on PBMCs, taken from a glioma patient whose treatment included an IDH1 peptide vaccine. These receptors were collected from a young man with glioma.

This chain links TRBV6-5 with TRBJ2-2; maybe TRBD2 (6 bases). The CDR3 loop spans 15 amino acids. V dropped 6 bases and J dropped 4 bases, with 15 bases sitting between them. Germline lookup yields CDR1 MNHEY and CDR2 SVGAGI. CDR3 coding DNA: TGTGCCAGCAGGTTGTTGCGGGGAGGCACCGGGGAGCTGTTTTTT. Translated, it gives CASRLLRGGTGELFF.

The V call is TRBV6-5, the J call TRBJ1-2; D call uncertain. V was clipped by 6 bases and J by 4 bases, with 15 bases between them. This CDR3 has 14 amino acids. Germline V gene sequence: CDR1 MNHEY, CDR2 SVGAGI. The CDR3 spells CASSPGPTLYGYTF. CDR3 in DNA: TGTGCCAGCAGCCCGGGCCCAACCCTCTATGGCTACACCTTC.

This chain links TRBV9 with TRBJ2-7, with 7 bases lining up with TRBD2. The germline V gene has CDR1 SGDLS and CDR2 YYNGEE. With 4 bases clipped from V and 1 base from J, the junction kept 8 bases outside the gene matches. The CDR3 length is 15 residues. CDR3 region: CASSPRGSGSYEQYF. DNA of the CDR3: TGTGCCAGCAGCCCGAGAGGTAGCGGGTCCTACGAGCAGTACTTC. The full variable domain, completed using reference TRBV9 and TRBJ2-7, is DSGVTQTPKHLITATGQRVTLRCSPRSGDLSVYWYQQSLDQGLQFLIQYYNGEERAKGNILERFSAQQFPDLHSELNLSSLELGDSALYFCASSPRGSGSYEQYFGPGTRLTVT.

The chain has TRBV5-1 and TRBJ1-2; TRBD1 might be the D (5 bases). Looked up from germline, CDR1 is SGHRS and CDR2 is YFSETQ. The CDR3 runs to 13 residues. The V gene lost 4 bases and the J gene lost 4 bases, with 11 bases spanning the gap. The CDR3 is CASSGDRGYGYTF. CDR3 bases: TGCGCCAGCAGCGGGGACCGCGGCTATGGCTACACCTTC.

J is TRBJ1-2 and V is TRBV27; possibly TRBD1 for D (5 bases). The CDR3 contains 13 residues. V lost 2 bases and J lost 2, with 6 bases in between. Germline V gives CDR1 MNHEY, CDR2 SMNVEV (reference sequence). CDR3 in amino acids: CASSLTGNYGYTF. Written as DNA, the CDR3 is TGTGCCAGCAGTTTAACAGGAAACTATGGCTACACCTTC.

The chain employs TRBV5-5 and TRBJ1-1; D call uncertain. CDR1 and CDR2 from the germline V gene are SGHKS and YYEKEE (reference sequence). This CDR3 contains 15 residues. V lost 0 bases to trimming and J lost 4 bases, with 13 bases between them. The CDR3 loop reads CASSLAGEPGTEAFF. The CDR3 coding sequence is TGTGCCAGCAGCTTGGCTGGGGAGCCGGGCACTGAAGCTTTCTTT.

V gene TRBV28 combines with J gene TRBJ2-6, with 8 bases that match TRBD2. This CDR3 is 17 amino acids long. The J segment lost 2 bases and the V segment lost 7 bases, leaving 10 bases of the junction unmatched. Germline loops: CDR1 MDHEN, CDR2 SYDVKM. The CDR3 here is CASIGLARGPGANVLTF. The CDR3 DNA reads as TGTGCCAGCATTGGACTAGCCAGAGGGCCTGGGGCCAACGTCCTGACTTTC.

The J gene is TRBJ1-3, the V gene TRBV7-3; D gene unclear. V lost 5 bases to trimming and J lost 3 bases, with 5 bases between them. CDR3 length: 12 amino acids. CDR1 and CDR2 (germline): SGHTA, FQGTGA. DNA for the CDR3: TGTGCCAGCAGCGTAGATGGAAACACCATATATTTT. It translates to CASSVDGNTIYF.

This rearrangement joins TRBV15 to TRBJ2-5; D is undetermined. Germline CDR1 LNHNV, CDR2 YYDKDF (reference sequence). This CDR3 comprises 14 residues. V was trimmed by 1 base and J by 0 bases, leaving 6 bases between them. The CDR3 loop is CATSRVGYQETQYF. The DNA for the CDR3 is TGTGCCACCAGCAGAGTCGGCTACCAAGAGACCCAGTACTTC.

The V gene is TRBV18, the J gene TRBJ1-5; 7 bases agree with TRBD1. This CDR3 contains 16 residues. V dropped 2 bases and J dropped 2; count of bases not matched to a gene: 6. Germline V gene lookup returns CDR1 KGHSH and CDR2 LQKENI. The CDR3 DNA reads as TGTGCCAGCTCACCAAGTTTCGGACAGGGCAATCAGCCCCAGCATTTT. Translating gives CASSPSFGQGNQPQHF.

The genes are TRBV30 and TRBJ1-2; D is unclear. The V and J ends lost 3 bases and 11 bases respectively, with 22 bases between them. This CDR3 spans 14 amino acids. Germline-derived CDR1 and CDR2 are GTSNPN and SVGIG (reference sequence). The CDR3 DNA reads TGTGCCTGGAGCCACTTCGCGAGAGCCGAGGGATACACCTTC. Its protein is CAWSHFARAEGYTF.

This clone appeared a few times. The J gene is TRBJ2-2, the V gene TRBV28, with D uncertain. This CDR3 is 13 amino acids long. Trimming took off 6 bases at V and 2 bases at J, with 7 bases between the two ends. CDR1 is MDHEN and CDR2 is SYDVKM in the germline V gene. The CDR3 spells CASSIHNTGELFF. The DNA of the CDR3 is TGTGCCAGCAGCATACACAACACCGGGGAGCTGTTTTTT.

The J gene is TRBJ2-7, the V gene TRBV27; 8 bases line up with TRBD2. CDR3 size: 14 residues. CDR1 and CDR2 (germline): MNHEY, SMNVEV (reference sequence). V shed 2 bases, J shed 7 bases, and the junction held 7 bases outside the gene matches. CDR3: CASSLGSGGHEQYF. The CDR3 DNA reads as TGTGCCAGCAGTTTAGGCTCGGGAGGGCATGAGCAGTACTTC.

V usage is TRBV5-1 and J usage is TRBJ1-2; 8 bases map to TRBD1. Trimming at V came to 2 bases and at J to 5 bases, leaving 5 bases not matched to a gene. This CDR3 comprises 14 residues. Germline lookup yields CDR1 SGHRS and CDR2 YFSETQ. The CDR3 here is CASSFSGGEYGYTF. The DNA for the CDR3 is TGCGCCAGCAGCTTCTCAGGGGGCGAGTATGGCTACACCTTC.

The chain combines TRBV29-1 with TRBJ1-1, with D unresolved. CDR1 and CDR2 from the germline V gene are SQVTM and ANQGSEA. This CDR3 region has 11 residues. V was trimmed by 6 bases and J by 3 bases, leaving 8 bases between them. This chain's CDR3 is CSVPTDTEAFF. CDR3 nucleotide sequence: TGCAGCGTCCCCACCGACACTGAAGCTTTCTTT.

J is TRBJ1-5 and V is TRBV19; D is perhaps TRBD1 (6 bases). Germline CDR1 and CDR2: LNHDA and SQIVND (reference sequence). This CDR3 has 14 amino acids. Trimming pared 2 bases from V and 7 bases from J, leaving 12 bases between. The CDR3 here is CASSIRGYGQPQHF. The DNA for the CDR3 is TGTGCCAGTAGTATAAGGGGGTACGGCCAGCCCCAGCATTTT.

The chain combines TRBV30 with TRBJ2-3, with D possibly matching TRBD1 (5 bases). Trimming removed 1 base from V and 4 bases from J, with 18 bases in between. This CDR3 is built from 16 residues. Germline CDR1 is GTSNPN and CDR2 is SVGIG (reference sequence). CDR3 nucleotides: TGTGCCTGGAGTGGTGAAGACAGATGGACGTCAGATACGCAGTATTTT. Protein: CAWSGEDRWTSDTQYF.

This chain joins TRBV2 and TRBJ1-1; D perhaps matches TRBD1 (5 bases). V was pared by 5 bases and J by 1 base, with 8 bases between. The germline gives CDR1 SNHLY, CDR2 FYNNEI. The CDR3 spans 13 residues. CDR3 DNA: TGTGCCAGCAGTAAACAGGAGAACACTGAAGCTTTCTTT. Amino acid sequence: CASSKQENTEAFF.

The chain combines TRBV15 with TRBJ2-3, with D unclear. The germline CDR1 and CDR2 sequences are LNHNV and YYDKDF (reference sequence). CDR3 length: 16 amino acids. The V gene lost 1 base and the J gene lost 1 base, with 12 bases spanning the gap. The CDR3 here is CATSRVPPTRTDTQYF. CDR3 DNA sequence: TGTGCCACCAGCAGAGTTCCTCCTACCCGCACAGATACGCAGTATTTT.

There are a few counts of this clone. The chain joins TRBV19 to TRBJ1-1; possibly TRBD1 for D (5 bases). Looked up from germline, CDR1 is LNHDA and CDR2 is SQIVND (reference sequence). The CDR3 runs 13 residues. V dropped 6 bases and J dropped 5 bases, with 13 bases sitting between them. The CDR3 reads CASSPQVGTEAFF. CDR3 in DNA: TGTGCCAGTAGCCCACAGGTAGGGACTGAAGCTTTCTTT.

The chain recombines TRBV6-1 with TRBJ1-3; no definite D call. Germline CDR1 reads MNHNS; CDR2 reads SASEGT. V was trimmed by 0 bases and J by 1 base, leaving 10 bases between them. The CDR3 consists of 16 residues. The CDR3 coding sequence is TGTGCCAGCAGTGAAGCCTTGACAAGATCTGGAAACACCATATATTTT. This encodes CASSEALTRSGNTIYF.

This chain joins TRBV11-2 and TRBJ1-4, with 9 bases identical to TRBD1. The CDR3 consists of 17 residues. The germline V gene encodes CDR1 SGHAT and CDR2 FQNNGV. V dropped 3 bases and J dropped 0; count of bases not matched to a gene: 5. The CDR3 loop reads CASSFATGGATNEKLFF. CDR3 coding DNA: TGTGCCAGCAGCTTCGCGACAGGGGGGGCAACTAATGAAAAACTGTTTTTT.

This clone appeared once. The CDR3 bases are TGCGCCAGCAGCTTCTCCGCAGGGGGGGAAAAACTGTTTTTT. Protein: CASSFSAGGEKLFF. V gene TRBV5-1 combines with J gene TRBJ1-4; TRBD1 aligns across 7 bases. The germline CDR1 and CDR2 sequences are SGHRS and YFSETQ. J gave up 8 bases and V 2 bases, and 6 bases lay outside the gene matches. The CDR3 runs 14 residues.

For the CDR3, the DNA is TGTGCCTGGAGTCATTCGACAGGGGAGATGGAGACCCAGTACTTC. This sequence encodes CAWSHSTGEMETQYF. V and J are TRBV30 and TRBJ2-5, with TRBD1 identical over 8 bases. The CDR3 runs to 15 residues. CDR1 and CDR2 (germline): GTSNPN, SVGIG (reference sequence). Trimming removed 2 bases from V and 5 bases from J; junction bases left unmatched: 10. Supplemented by reference TRBV30 and TRBJ2-5, the full variable domain reads SQTIHQWPATLVQPVGSPLSLECTVEGTSNPNLYWYRQAAGRGLQLLFYSVGIGQISSEVPQNLSASRPQDRQFILSSKKLLLSDSGFYLCAWSHSTGEMETQYFGPGTRLLVL.

This clone has a single count. CDR3 in DNA: TGTGCCAGCAGTGAGAGGCTGGCGGAGACCCAGTACTTC. Translating it yields CASSERLAETQYF. This chain connects TRBV6-1 to TRBJ2-5, with no clear D. Germline-derived CDR1 and CDR2 are MNHNS and SASEGT. V lost 3 bases and J 5 bases, leaving 10 bases between the germline ends. The CDR3 is 13 amino acids.